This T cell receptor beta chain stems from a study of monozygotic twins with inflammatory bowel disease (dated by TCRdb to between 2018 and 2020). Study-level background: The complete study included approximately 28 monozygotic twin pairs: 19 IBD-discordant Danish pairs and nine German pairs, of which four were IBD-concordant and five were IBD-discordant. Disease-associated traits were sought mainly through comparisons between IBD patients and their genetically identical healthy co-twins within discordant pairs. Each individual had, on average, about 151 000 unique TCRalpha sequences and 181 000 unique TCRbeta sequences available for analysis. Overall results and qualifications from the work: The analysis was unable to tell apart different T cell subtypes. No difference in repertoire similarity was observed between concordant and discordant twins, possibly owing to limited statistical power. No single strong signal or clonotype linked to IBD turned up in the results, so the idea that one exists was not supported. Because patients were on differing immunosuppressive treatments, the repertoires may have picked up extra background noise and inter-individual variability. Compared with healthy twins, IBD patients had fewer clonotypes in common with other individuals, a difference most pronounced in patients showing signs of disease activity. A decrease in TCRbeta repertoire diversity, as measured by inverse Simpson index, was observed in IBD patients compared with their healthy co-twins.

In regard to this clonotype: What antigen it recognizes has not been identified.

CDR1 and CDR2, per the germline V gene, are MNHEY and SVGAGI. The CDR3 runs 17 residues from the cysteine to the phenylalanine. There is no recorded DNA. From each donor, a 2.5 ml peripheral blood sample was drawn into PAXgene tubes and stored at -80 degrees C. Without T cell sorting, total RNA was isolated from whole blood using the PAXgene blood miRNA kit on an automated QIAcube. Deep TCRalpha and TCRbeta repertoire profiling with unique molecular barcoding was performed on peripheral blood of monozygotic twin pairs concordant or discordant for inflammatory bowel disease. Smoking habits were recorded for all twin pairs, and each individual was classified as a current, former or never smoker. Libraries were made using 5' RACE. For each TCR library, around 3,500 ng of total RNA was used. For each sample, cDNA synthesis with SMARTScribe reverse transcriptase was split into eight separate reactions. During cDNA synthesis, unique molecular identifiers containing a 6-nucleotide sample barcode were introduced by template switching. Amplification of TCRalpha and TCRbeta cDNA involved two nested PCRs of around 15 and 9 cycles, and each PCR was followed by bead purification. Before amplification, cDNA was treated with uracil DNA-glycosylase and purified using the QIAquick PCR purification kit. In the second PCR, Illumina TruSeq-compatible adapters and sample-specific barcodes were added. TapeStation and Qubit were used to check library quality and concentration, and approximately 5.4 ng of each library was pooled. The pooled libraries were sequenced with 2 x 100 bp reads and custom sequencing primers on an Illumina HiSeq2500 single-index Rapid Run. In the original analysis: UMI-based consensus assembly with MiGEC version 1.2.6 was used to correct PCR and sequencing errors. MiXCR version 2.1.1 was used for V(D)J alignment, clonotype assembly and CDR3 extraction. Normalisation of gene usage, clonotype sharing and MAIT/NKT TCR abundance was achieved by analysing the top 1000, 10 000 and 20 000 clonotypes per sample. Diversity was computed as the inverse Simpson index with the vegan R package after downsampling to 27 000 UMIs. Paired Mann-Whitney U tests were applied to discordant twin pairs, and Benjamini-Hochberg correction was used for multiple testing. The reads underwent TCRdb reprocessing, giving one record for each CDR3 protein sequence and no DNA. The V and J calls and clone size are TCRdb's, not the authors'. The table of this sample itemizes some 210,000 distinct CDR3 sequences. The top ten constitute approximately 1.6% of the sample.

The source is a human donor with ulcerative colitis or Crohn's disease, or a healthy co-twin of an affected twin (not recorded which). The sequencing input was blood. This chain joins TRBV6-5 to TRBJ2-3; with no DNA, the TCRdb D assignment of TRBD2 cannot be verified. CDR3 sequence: CASSYWGLALGADTQYF.